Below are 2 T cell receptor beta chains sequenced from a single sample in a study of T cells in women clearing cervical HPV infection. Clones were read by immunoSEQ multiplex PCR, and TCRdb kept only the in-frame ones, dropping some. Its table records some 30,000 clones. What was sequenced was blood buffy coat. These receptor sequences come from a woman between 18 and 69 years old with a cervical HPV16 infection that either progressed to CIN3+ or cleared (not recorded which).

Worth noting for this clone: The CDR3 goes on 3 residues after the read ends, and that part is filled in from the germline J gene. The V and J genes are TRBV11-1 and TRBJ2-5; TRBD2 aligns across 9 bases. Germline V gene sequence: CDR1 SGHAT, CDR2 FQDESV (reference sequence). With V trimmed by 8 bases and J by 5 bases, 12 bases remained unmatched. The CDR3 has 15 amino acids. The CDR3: CASGPTSGEGETQYF. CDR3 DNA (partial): TGTGCCAGCGGCCCGACTAGCGGAGAGGGGGAGACC.

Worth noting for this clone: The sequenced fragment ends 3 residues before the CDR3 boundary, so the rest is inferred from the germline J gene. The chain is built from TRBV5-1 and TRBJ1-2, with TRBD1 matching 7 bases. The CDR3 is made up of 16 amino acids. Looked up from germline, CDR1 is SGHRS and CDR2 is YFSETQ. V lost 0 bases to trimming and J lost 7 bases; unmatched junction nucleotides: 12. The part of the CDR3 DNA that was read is TGCGCCAGCAGCTTGGTCCCGGGACAGTGGCCTTTTGGC. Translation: CASSLVPGQWPFG. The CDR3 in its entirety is CASSLVPGQWPFGYTF. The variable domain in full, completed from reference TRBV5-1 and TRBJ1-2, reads KAGVTQTPRYLIKTRGQQVTLSCSPISGHRSVSWYQQTPGQGLQFLFEYFSETQRNKGNFPGRFSGRQFSNSRSEMNVSTLELGDSALYLCASSLVPGQWPFGYTFGSGTRLTVV.